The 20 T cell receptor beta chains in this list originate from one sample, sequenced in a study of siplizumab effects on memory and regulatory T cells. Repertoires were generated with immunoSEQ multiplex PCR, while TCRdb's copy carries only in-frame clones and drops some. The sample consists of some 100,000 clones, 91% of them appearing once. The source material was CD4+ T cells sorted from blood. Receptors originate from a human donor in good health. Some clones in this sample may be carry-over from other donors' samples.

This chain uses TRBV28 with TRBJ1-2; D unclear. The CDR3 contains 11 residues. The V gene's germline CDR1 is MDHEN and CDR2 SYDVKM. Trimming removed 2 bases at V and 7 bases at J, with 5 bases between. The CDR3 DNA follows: TGTGCCAGCAGTTTACGGGCTGGCTACACCTTC. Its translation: CASSLRAGYTF.

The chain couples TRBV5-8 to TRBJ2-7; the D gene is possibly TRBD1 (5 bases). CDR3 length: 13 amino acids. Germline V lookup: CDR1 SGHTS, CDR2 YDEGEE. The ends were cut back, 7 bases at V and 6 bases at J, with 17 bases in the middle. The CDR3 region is CASARSGYAEQYF. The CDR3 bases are TGTGCCAGCGCGCGGTCAGGGTACGCCGAGCAGTACTTC. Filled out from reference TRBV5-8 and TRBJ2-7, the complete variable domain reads EAGVTQSPTHLIKTRGQQATLRCSPISGHTSVYWYQQALGLGLQFLLWYDEGEERNRGNFPPRFSGRQFPNYSSELNVNALELEDSALYLCASARSGYAEQYFGPGTRLTVT.

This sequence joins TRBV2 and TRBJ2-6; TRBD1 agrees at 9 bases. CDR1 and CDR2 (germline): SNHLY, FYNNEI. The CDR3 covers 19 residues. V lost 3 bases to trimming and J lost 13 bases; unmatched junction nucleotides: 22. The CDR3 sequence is CASSDRSTGGLTVPGVLTF. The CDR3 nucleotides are TGTGCCAGCAGTGATAGATCTACAGGGGGCCTAACAGTTCCAGGGGTCCTGACTTTC.

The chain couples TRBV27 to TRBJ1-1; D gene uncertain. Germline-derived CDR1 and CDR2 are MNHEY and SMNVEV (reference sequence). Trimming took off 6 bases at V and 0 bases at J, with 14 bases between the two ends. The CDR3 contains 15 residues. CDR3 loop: CASRPPGIMNTEAFF. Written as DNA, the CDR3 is TGTGCCAGCAGGCCCCCGGGGATCATGAACACTGAAGCTTTCTTT.

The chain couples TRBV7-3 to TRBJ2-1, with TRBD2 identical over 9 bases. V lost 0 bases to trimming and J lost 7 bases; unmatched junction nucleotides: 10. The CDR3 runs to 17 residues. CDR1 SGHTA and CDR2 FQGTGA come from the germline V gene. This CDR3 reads CASSLTSLAGTPNEQFF. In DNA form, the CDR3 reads TGTGCCAGCAGCTTAACATCTCTAGCGGGGACGCCGAATGAGCAGTTCTTC.

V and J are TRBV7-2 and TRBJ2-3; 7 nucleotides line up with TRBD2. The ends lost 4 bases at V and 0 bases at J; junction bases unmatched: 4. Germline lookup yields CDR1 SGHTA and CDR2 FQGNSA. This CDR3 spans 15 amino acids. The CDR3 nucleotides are TGTGCCAGCAGCTCTAGCGGCACTAGCACAGATACGCAGTATTTT. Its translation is CASSSSGTSTDTQYF.

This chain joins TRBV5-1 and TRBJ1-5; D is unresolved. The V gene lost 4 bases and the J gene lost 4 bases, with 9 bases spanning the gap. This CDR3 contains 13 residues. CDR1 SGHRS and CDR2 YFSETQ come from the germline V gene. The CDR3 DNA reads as TGCGCCAGCAGCCAGGATCCGAATCAGCCCCAGCATTTT. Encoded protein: CASSQDPNQPQHF.

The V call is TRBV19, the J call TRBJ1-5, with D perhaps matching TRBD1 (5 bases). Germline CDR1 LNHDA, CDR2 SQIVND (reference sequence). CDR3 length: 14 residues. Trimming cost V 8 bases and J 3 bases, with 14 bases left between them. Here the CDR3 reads CASWEGQLNQPQHF. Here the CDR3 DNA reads TGTGCCAGTTGGGAGGGGCAGCTCAATCAGCCCCAGCATTTT.

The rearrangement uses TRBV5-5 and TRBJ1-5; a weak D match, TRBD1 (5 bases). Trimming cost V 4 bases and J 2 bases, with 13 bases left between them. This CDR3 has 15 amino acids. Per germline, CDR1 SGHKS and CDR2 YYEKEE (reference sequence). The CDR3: CASSALGDRNQPQHF. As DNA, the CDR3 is TGTGCCAGCAGCGCCTTGGGGGACCGCAATCAGCCCCAGCATTTT.

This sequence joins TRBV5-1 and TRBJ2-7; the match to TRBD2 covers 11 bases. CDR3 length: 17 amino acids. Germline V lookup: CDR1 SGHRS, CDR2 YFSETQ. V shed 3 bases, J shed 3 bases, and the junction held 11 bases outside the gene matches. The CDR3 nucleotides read TGCGCCAGCAGCTCAGGGGGGCTACTAGCGGGAGACTACGAGCAGTACTTC. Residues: CASSSGGLLAGDYEQYF.

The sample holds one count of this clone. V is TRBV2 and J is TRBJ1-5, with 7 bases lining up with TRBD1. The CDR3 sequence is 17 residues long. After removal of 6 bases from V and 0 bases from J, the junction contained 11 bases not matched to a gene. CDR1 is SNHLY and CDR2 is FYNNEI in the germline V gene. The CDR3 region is CASSGNLRQGSNQPQHF. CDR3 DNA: TGTGCCAGCAGCGGAAATCTGAGACAGGGTAGCAATCAGCCCCAGCATTTT.

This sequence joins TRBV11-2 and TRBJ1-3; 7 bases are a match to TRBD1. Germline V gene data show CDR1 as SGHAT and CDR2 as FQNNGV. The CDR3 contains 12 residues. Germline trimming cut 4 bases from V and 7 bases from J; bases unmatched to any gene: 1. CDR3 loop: CASSSQGNTIYF. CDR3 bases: TGTGCCAGCAGCTCACAGGGGAACACCATATATTTT.

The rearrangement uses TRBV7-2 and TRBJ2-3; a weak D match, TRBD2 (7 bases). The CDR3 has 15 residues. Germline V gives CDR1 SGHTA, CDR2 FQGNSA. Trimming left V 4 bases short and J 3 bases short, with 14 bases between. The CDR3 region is CASSSKGGQTDTQYF. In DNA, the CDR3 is TGTGCCAGCAGCTCTAAGGGGGGGCAGACAGATACGCAGTATTTT.

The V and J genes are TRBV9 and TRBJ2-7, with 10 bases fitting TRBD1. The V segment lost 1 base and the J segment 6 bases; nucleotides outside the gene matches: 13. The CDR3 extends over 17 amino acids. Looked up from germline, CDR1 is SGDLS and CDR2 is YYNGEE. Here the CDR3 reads CASSVSEFGTGASEQYF. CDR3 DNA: TGTGCCAGCAGCGTAAGTGAATTTGGGACAGGGGCCAGCGAGCAGTACTTC.

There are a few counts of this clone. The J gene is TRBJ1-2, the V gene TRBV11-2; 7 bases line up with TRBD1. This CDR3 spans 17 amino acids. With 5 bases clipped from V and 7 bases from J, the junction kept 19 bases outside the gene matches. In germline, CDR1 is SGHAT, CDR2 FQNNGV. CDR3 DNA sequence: TGTGCCAGCAGCCCGATGGGGACAGCCCGCTTGGGTGGTGGCTACACCTTC. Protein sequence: CASSPMGTARLGGGYTF.

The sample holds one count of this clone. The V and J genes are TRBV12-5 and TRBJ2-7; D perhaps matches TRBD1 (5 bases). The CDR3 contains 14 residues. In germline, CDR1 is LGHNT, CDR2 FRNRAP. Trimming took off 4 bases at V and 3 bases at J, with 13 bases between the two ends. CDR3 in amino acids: CASGSQGINYEQYF. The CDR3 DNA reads TGTGCTAGTGGTTCTCAGGGAATTAACTACGAGCAGTACTTC.

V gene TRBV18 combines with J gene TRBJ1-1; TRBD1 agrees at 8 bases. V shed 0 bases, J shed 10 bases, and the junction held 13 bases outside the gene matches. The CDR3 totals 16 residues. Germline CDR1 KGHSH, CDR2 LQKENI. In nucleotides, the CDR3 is TGTGCCAGCTCACCACCTTCAGCAGGGGGCTTCGTTGGAGCTTTCTTT. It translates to CASSPPSAGGFVGAFF.

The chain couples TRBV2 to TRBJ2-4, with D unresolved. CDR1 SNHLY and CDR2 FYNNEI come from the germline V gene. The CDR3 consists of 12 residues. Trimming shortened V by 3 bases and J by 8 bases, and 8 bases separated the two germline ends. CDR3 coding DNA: TGTGCCAGCAGTGAGGGTAGATACATTCAGTACTTC. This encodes CASSEGRYIQYF.

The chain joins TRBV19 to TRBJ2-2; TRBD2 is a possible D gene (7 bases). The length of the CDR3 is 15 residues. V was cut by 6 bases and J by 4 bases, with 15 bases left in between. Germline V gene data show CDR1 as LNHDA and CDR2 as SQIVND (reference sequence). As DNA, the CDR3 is TGTGCCAGTAGCCCCCTAGGGGGGGTCACCGGGGAGCTGTTTTTT. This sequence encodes CASSPLGGVTGELFF.

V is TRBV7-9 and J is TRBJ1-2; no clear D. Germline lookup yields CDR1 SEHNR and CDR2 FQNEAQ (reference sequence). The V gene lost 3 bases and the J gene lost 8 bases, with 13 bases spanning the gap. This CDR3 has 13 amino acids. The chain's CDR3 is CASSFNSLVGYTF. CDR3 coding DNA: TGTGCCAGCAGCTTCAACAGCCTTGTAGGCTACACCTTC.